Below, one T cell receptor (beta chain) is given with its context. The antigen remains unidentified. The study ran its PCR with 60 Vbeta and 13 Jbeta primers. Repertoires were generated with immunoSEQ multiplex PCR, while TCRdb's copy carries only in-frame clones and drops some. The sample has about 170,000 clones, around four fifths seen once. Germline CDR1 reads SGHRS; CDR2 reads YFSETQ. V dropped 4 bases and J dropped 0; count of bases not matched to a gene: 5. The CDR3 runs to 16 residues. These data are taken from a study of cytomegalovirus exposure and HLA in healthy donors. Study observations and caveats: In a later analysis, TCR association rates varied by HLA locus: DRB1 most, HLA-C fewest.

The sequence came from a female donor in good health and CMV-seronegative. Input material: PBMCs. This chain uses TRBV5-1 with TRBJ2-2, with 8 bases aligning to TRBD1. The CDR3 protein is CASSPRTGTNTGELFF. As DNA, the CDR3 is TGCGCCAGCAGCCCACGGACAGGGACGAACACCGGGGAGCTGTTTTTT.